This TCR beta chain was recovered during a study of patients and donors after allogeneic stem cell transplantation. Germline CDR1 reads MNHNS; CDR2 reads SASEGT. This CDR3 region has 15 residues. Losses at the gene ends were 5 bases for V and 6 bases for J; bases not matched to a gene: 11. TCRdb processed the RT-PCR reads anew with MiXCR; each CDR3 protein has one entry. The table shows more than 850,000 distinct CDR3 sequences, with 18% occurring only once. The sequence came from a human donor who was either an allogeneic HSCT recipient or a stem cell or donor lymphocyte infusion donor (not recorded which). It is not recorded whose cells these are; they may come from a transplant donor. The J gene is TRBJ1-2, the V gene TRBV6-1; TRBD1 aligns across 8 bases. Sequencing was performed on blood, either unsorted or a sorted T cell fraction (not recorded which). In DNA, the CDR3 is TGTGCCAGCAGTCCCAGGACAGGGAAGAGGGATGGCTACACCTTC. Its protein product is CASSPRTGKRDGYTF.